The clone carrying this T cell receptor beta chain was observed many times. TCRdb fed the 5' RACE reads into MiXCR, producing one record per CDR3 protein. The repertoire has tens of thousands of distinct CDR3 sequences, approximately 8.9% of them found once; the top ten carry about 14%. As to time point: sample taken at primary tumor resection. Without sorting, whole RNA was sequenced from tumor, nontumor lung or frozen PBMC. The sample belongs to a study of spatial heterogeneity in lung cancer. The specimen was PBMCs, collected at surgery. The TCR originated in a female donor with early-stage non-small cell lung cancer.

CDR3 DNA: TGTGCCAGCAGCTTAGGAGACAGGCCTGGGGCCCAGTACTTC. Translating gives CASSLGDRPGAQYF. V usage is TRBV7-2 and J usage is TRBJ2-5; D may be TRBD1 (6 bases). Germline CDR1 reads SGHTA; CDR2 reads FQGNSA. The V and J ends lost 1 base and 9 bases respectively, with 15 bases between them. The CDR3 totals 14 residues.